The 6 T cell receptor beta chains reported below all come from one sample, sequenced in a study of T cells after posttransplantation cyclophosphamide. The data were produced by immunoSEQ multiplex PCR, yet TCRdb's version contains in-frame clones alone and is incomplete. This sample has tens of thousands of clones, each found more than once. The sample comprised PBMCs. Every receptor here comes from a man aged 45 to 65 in good health, CMV-negative, and a related stem cell transplant donor.

In its sample, this clone was seen many times. V gene TRBV5-1 combines with J gene TRBJ1-2; the match to TRBD1 covers 7 bases. The CDR3 covers 14 residues. The germline CDR1 and CDR2 sequences are SGHRS and YFSETQ. The V gene end was trimmed by 0 bases and the J gene end by 8 bases; junction bases not matched to a gene: 7. The CDR3 region is CASSLGTGSLGYTF. CDR3 coding DNA: TGCGCCAGCAGCTTGGGGACAGGATCTTTAGGCTACACCTTC.

This clone was seen at least ten times. The chain recombines TRBV5-4 with TRBJ2-5, with 12 bases aligning to TRBD2. The CDR3 is made up of 15 amino acids. The germline V gene has CDR1 SGHNT and CDR2 YYREEE (reference sequence). V lost 4 bases to trimming and J lost 5 bases; unmatched junction nucleotides: 6. CDR3 loop: CASSRLAGAGETQYF. DNA of the CDR3: TGTGCCAGCAGCCGACTAGCGGGAGCGGGTGAGACCCAGTACTTC.

There are many counts of this clone. V gene TRBV19 combines with J gene TRBJ2-2; D may be TRBD1 (6 bases). The V gene's germline CDR1 is LNHDA and CDR2 SQIVND (reference sequence). The ends were cut back, 10 bases at V and 5 bases at J, with 14 bases in the middle. This CDR3 region has 13 residues. CDR3 loop: CAIQTGGTGELFF. For the CDR3, the DNA is TGTGCCATACAGACAGGAGGAACCGGGGAGCTGTTTTTT.

This clone was counted at least ten times. The chain carries TRBV7-8 and TRBJ1-1; 8 bases map to TRBD1. CDR3 length equals 15 residues. Germline V lookup: CDR1 SGHVS, CDR2 FQNEAQ. Trimming at V came to 5 bases and at J to 4 bases, leaving 9 bases not matched to a gene. Here the CDR3 reads CASSPRGLAPTEAFF. CDR3 DNA: TGTGCCAGCAGCCCCAGGGGGCTCGCGCCCACTGAAGCTTTCTTT.

This clone was counted ten times or more. This chain joins TRBV23-1 and TRBJ1-1; 11 bases match TRBD1. TRBV23-1 is given ORF status, its function remaining uncertain. V dropped 4 bases and J dropped 2; count of bases not matched to a gene: 15. This CDR3 has 19 amino acids. The CDR3 protein is CASSLGQGARSRVNTEAFF. The CDR3 DNA reads TGCGCCAGCAGTCTAGGACAGGGGGCGCGAAGTAGGGTCAACACTGAAGCTTTCTTT.

This clone was picked up a small number of times. V gene TRBV6-5 combines with J gene TRBJ2-7; weak D call: TRBD1 (6 bases). Germline CDR1 MNHEY, CDR2 SVGAGI. The CDR3 is made up of 15 amino acids. The V end was cut by 5 bases, the J end by 2 bases, with 16 bases between. CDR3 region: CASSLGKGETYEQYF. In nucleotides, the CDR3 is TGTGCCAGCAGTCTCGGAAAGGGGGAAACCTACGAGCAGTACTTC.